This T cell receptor (beta chain) is drawn from a study of identical twins. Study observations and caveats: For cord blood, abundant beta clonotypes had fewer insertions, unlike memory repertoires, which showed none. Excess sharing by twins proved weaker in beta out-of-frame sequences. Researchers caution that invariant MAIT and iNKT cells could partly confound zero-insertion analyses.

With template switching, a universal primer site was added, and the cDNA carried unique molecular identifiers. TCRdb processed the 5' RACE reads anew with MiXCR; each CDR3 protein has one entry. The sample contains some 460,000 distinct CDR3 sequences, 13% to 15% of which appear only once. The sample holds a few counts of this clonotype. The target antigen is unknown. The CDR3 has 14 residues. V lost 5 bases, J lost 10 bases, and 18 bases lay in between. CDR1 is MGHDK and CDR2 is SYGVNS in the germline V gene. The sample was also reused in another study, on yellow fever vaccine responses in identical twins.

The chain has TRBV25-1 and TRBJ2-1, with D possibly being TRBD1 (5 bases). Specimen: CD4+ T cells sorted from blood. The sequence was collected from a young woman in good health. Here the CDR3 reads CASSPKGPFPEQFF. For the CDR3, the DNA is TGTGCCAGCAGTCCTAAGGGGCCTTTCCCCGAGCAGTTCTTC.